This record looks at one T cell receptor (beta chain) sequence and its context. The target antigen is unknown. These data originate in a study of T cell responses to AZD1222 COVID-19 vaccine. Clones were read by immunoSEQ multiplex PCR, and TCRdb kept only the in-frame ones, dropping some. The sample consists of approximately 130,000 clones, 93% of them appearing once. After removal of 4 bases from V and 9 bases from J, the junction contained 12 bases not matched to a gene. CDR3 length: 16 residues. Germline V gives CDR1 LGHNA, CDR2 YNFKEQ. Study-level findings and limits: Repertoire collection took place solely once the T cell response had peaked. Donors were mostly white British, more females; clonal diversity possibly underestimated.

The sequencing used peripheral blood, collected on day 0 of AZD1222 vaccination. The chain recombines TRBV4-2 with TRBJ2-1; 10 bases map to TRBD2. The sequence came from an adult in good health. DNA of the CDR3: TGTGCCAGCAGCCCCAGGGCTAGCGGGAGTCGTTCTGAGCAGTTCTTC. Amino acid sequence: CASSPRASGSRSEQFF.